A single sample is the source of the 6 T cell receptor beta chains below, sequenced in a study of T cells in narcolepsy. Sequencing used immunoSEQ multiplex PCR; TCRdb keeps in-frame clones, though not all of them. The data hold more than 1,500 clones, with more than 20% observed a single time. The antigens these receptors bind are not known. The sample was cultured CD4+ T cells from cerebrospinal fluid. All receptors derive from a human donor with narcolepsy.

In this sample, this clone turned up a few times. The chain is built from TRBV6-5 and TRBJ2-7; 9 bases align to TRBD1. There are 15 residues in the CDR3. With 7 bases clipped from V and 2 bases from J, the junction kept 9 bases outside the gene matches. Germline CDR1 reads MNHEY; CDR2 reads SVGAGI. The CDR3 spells CASMSPGTGTYEQYF. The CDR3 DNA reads TGTGCCAGCATGTCCCCCGGGACAGGGACCTACGAGCAGTACTTC.

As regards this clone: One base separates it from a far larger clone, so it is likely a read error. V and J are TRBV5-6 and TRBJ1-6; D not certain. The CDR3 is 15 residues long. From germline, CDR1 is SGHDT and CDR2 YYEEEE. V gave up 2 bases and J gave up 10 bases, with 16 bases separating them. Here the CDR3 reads CASSFGIGSGSPLHF. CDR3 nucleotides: TGTGCCAGCAGCTTTGGTATAGGTAGCGGATCACCCCTCCACTTT.

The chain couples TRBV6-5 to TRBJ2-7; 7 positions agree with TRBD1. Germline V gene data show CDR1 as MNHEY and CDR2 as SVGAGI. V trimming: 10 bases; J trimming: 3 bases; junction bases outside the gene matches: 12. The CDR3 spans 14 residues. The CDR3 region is CATGREGQRYEQYF. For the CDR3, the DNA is TGTGCCACGGGTCGAGAGGGACAGCGCTACGAGCAGTACTTC.

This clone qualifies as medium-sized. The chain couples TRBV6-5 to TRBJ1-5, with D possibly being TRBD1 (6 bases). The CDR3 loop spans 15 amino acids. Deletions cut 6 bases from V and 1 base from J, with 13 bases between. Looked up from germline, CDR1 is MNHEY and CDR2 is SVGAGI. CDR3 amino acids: CASSPTRGSNQPQHF. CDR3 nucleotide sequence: TGTGCCAGCAGCCCTACAAGGGGGAGCAATCAGCCCCAGCATTTT.

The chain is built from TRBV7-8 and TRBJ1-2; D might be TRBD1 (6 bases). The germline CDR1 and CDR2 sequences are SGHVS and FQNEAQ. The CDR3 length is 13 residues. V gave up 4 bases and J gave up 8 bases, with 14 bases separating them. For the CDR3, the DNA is TGTGCCAGCAGCTCCCCTGCGGGGGGCGGCTACACCTTC. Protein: CASSSPAGGGYTF.

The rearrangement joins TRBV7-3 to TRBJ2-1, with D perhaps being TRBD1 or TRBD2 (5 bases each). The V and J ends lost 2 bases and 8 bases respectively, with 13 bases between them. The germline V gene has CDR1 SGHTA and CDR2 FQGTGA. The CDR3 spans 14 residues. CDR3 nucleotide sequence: TGTGCCAGCAGCTTAGCGGGCAGGGTGGATGAGCAGTTCTTC. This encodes CASSLAGRVDEQFF.